This T cell receptor beta chain was identified in a study of blood T cell repertoires in COVID-19. How the authors handled the data: Amplification with reference gene primers provided the estimates of nucleated cell counts. The table came from immunoSEQ multiplex PCR; TCRdb's copy has only in-frame clones and leaves some out. The V and J calls and clone size are taken from that table; D and trimming were inferred from the DNA. This table holds fewer than 200,000 clones, around four fifths found once. Patients in Seattle were enrolled during active infection, then followed longitudinally. The V end lost 5 bases, the J end lost 10 bases, and 18 bases lay between the germline ends. Germline CDR1 is PRHDT and CDR2 is FYEKMQ (reference sequence). The CDR3 consists of 15 residues.

The receptor was isolated from a woman between 70 and 85 years old with COVID-19, enrolled during active disease. The chain couples TRBV13 to TRBJ1-6, with TRBD1 as a possible D gene (6 bases). The material sequenced was peripheral blood. The CDR3 loop is CASSPRQGLGSPLHF. The CDR3 DNA is TGTGCCAGCAGCCCCCGCCAGGGGTTAGGATCACCCCTCCACTTT.